The 28 T cell receptor beta chains listed next were all sequenced from one sample in a study of OX40 agonist ivuxolimab in advanced cancers. The assay was immunoSEQ multiplex PCR, and TCRdb's table has in-frame clones only and misses some. The table records tens of thousands of clones, over 90% of them present only once. Sequences were derived from CD4+ or CD8+ T cells sorted from blood, sampled in a trial of the OX40 agonist ivuxolimab. The receptor set was obtained from an adult with an advanced solid tumor such as melanoma, head and neck, liver or kidney cancer.

The rearrangement uses TRBV4-1 and TRBJ1-5; 7 positions match TRBD1. V lost 3 bases to trimming and J lost 7 bases; unmatched junction nucleotides: 6. This CDR3 is 14 amino acids long. Looked up from germline, CDR1 is MGHRA and CDR2 is YSYEKL. The CDR3, as DNA: TGCGCCAGCAGCCACACTGCAGGGGGGCAGCCCCAGCATTTT. This encodes CASSHTAGGQPQHF.

V gene TRBV28 combines with J gene TRBJ2-3; TRBD1 might be the D (7 bases). The CDR3 loop spans 17 amino acids. Trimming stripped 3 bases from V and 0 bases from J, with 16 bases between. In germline, CDR1 is MDHEN, CDR2 SYDVKM. This CDR3 reads CASSFPLTGTSTDTQYF. In DNA, the CDR3 is TGTGCCAGCAGTTTCCCCCTGACAGGGACTAGCACAGATACGCAGTATTTT.

The chain joins TRBV7-2 to TRBJ2-1; no reliable D call. This CDR3 is built from 13 residues. Germline V gives CDR1 SGHTA, CDR2 FQGNSA. V was cut by 5 bases and J by 8 bases, with 13 bases left in between. The CDR3 DNA follows: TGTGCCAGCAGCCCTACGATGAGTCATGAGCAGTTCTTC. Protein product: CASSPTMSHEQFF.

This rearrangement joins TRBV18 to TRBJ2-1; D remains ambiguous. The CDR3 contains 11 residues. Trimming pared 3 bases from V and 5 bases from J, leaving 2 bases between. Per germline, CDR1 KGHSH and CDR2 LQKENI. CDR3 loop: CASSPDNEQFF. The CDR3 bases are TGTGCCAGCTCACCTGACAATGAGCAGTTCTTC.

The chain carries TRBV15 and TRBJ1-3; 8 positions agree with TRBD1. V gave up 2 bases and J gave up 5 bases; unmatched junction bases: 5. The CDR3 extends over 15 amino acids. Germline assignment: CDR1 LNHNV and CDR2 YYDKDF (reference sequence). The CDR3: CATSRHGQGRNTIYF. CDR3 bases: TGTGCCACCAGCAGACACGGACAGGGAAGAAACACCATATATTTT.

The rearrangement uses TRBV11-2 and TRBJ2-7; 9 bases agree with TRBD1. CDR1 SGHAT and CDR2 FQNNGV come from the germline V gene. The CDR3 is 14 amino acids. Losses at the gene ends were 8 bases for V and 4 bases for J; bases not matched to a gene: 9. The CDR3 DNA reads as TGTGCCAGCCTGAATCCGGGACAGGGTTACGAGCAGTACTTC. Translation gives CASLNPGQGYEQYF.

The V gene is TRBV19, the J gene TRBJ2-6; D unresolved. This CDR3 is built from 14 residues. Trimming took off 2 bases at V and 2 bases at J, with 4 bases between the two ends. Germline CDR1 is LNHDA and CDR2 is SQIVND (reference sequence). The CDR3 region is CASSITPGANVLTF. CDR3 bases: TGTGCCAGTAGTATAACGCCTGGGGCCAACGTCCTGACTTTC.

The genes are TRBV19 and TRBJ1-5, with D tentatively TRBD1 (5 bases). The CDR3 is 15 residues long. Trimming shortened V by 3 bases and J by 3 bases, and 12 bases separated the two germline ends. From germline, CDR1 is LNHDA and CDR2 SQIVND (reference sequence). In DNA, the CDR3 is TGTGCCAGTAGTATTCCGAACAGGATCAATCAGCCCCAGCATTTT. Protein sequence: CASSIPNRINQPQHF.

The V call is TRBV19, the J call TRBJ2-7; 13 nucleotides line up with TRBD2. V was pared by 5 bases and J by 3 bases, with 1 base of the junction left unmatched. The length of the CDR3 is 14 residues. Looked up from germline, CDR1 is LNHDA and CDR2 is SQIVND (reference sequence). The chain's CDR3 is CASSWTSGSYEQYF. CDR3 DNA sequence: TGTGCCAGTAGTTGGACTAGCGGGAGCTACGAGCAGTACTTC.

CDR3 DNA sequence: TGTGCCAGCAGTCCGGGACAGGGGGCCTGGGGCACTGAAGCTTTCTTT. This sequence encodes CASSPGQGAWGTEAFF. V and J are TRBV7-6 and TRBJ1-1; TRBD1 aligns across 12 bases. Germline V gene sequence: CDR1 SGHVS, CDR2 FNYEAQ. V was clipped by 6 bases and J by 4 bases; unmatched bases: 9. The CDR3 covers 16 residues. The full variable domain, in which reference TRBV7-6 and TRBJ1-1 provide the parts outside the CDR3, is GAGVSQSPRYKVTKRGQDVALRCDPISGHVSLYWYRQALGQGPEFLTYFNYEAQQDKSGLPNDRFSAERPEGSISTLTIQRTEQRDSAMYRCASSPGQGAWGTEAFFGQGTRLTVV.

This clone was seen just once. The chain joins TRBV9 to TRBJ2-7, with D possibly matching TRBD2 (5 bases). Germline V gives CDR1 SGDLS, CDR2 YYNGEE. Between the trimmed V and J ends, which lost 1 base and 1 base, there was a span of 12 bases. The CDR3 is 15 residues long. The CDR3: CASSVSGVPSYEQYF. In nucleotides, the CDR3 is TGTGCCAGCAGCGTATCCGGGGTGCCTTCCTACGAGCAGTACTTC.

The chain couples TRBV7-9 to TRBJ1-1; D gene ambiguous. Between the trimmed V and J ends, which lost 6 bases and 2 bases, there was a span of 7 bases. The CDR3 consists of 12 residues. CDR1 SEHNR and CDR2 FQNEAQ come from the germline V gene (reference sequence). The CDR3 DNA follows: TGTGCCAGCAGGCCATCTAACACTGAAGCTTTCTTT. Amino acids: CASRPSNTEAFF.

This chain uses TRBV27 with TRBJ2-7, with D possibly TRBD2 on 6 matching bases. Trimming took 4 bases from V and 0 from J, leaving 13 bases between them. Germline values: CDR1 MNHEY, CDR2 SMNVEV (reference sequence). CDR3 size: 15 residues. The DNA of the CDR3 is TGTGCCAGCAGTTCTAGACGGGAGTTCTCCTACGAGCAGTACTTC. It yields the protein CASSSRREFSYEQYF.

The chain links TRBV4-1 to TRBJ1-1; unclear D gene. Trimming left V 2 bases short and J 2 bases short, with 9 bases between. CDR3 size: 14 residues. CDR1 is MGHRA, CDR2 YSYEKL, per germline. This chain's CDR3 is CASSQSPANTEAFF. In DNA form, the CDR3 reads TGCGCCAGCAGCCAATCCCCGGCAAACACTGAAGCTTTCTTT.

This clone has only one observation. The chain has TRBV7-6 and TRBJ2-2; D is perhaps TRBD2 (6 bases). CDR3 length: 16 amino acids. V was trimmed by 6 bases and J by 0 bases, leaving 14 bases between them. CDR1 is SGHVS and CDR2 is FNYEAQ in the germline V gene. The CDR3 nucleotides are TGTGCCAGCAGGGGGGGAGCCAACTCGAACACCGGGGAGCTGTTTTTT. Its translation is CASRGGANSNTGELFF. The full variable domain, its missing parts supplied by reference TRBV7-6 and TRBJ2-2, is GAGVSQSPRYKVTKRGQDVALRCDPISGHVSLYWYRQALGQGPEFLTYFNYEAQQDKSGLPNDRFSAERPEGSISTLTIQRTEQRDSAMYRCASRGGANSNTGELFFGEGSRLTVL.

Of note for this clone: Other DNA sequences in the same sample also yield this CDR3. The V and J genes are TRBV4-2 and TRBJ2-7, with unresolved D. CDR1 LGHNA and CDR2 YNFKEQ come from the germline V gene. The CDR3 has 13 amino acids. Trimming shortened V by 0 bases and J by 4 bases, and 7 bases separated the two germline ends. This CDR3 is CASSQEGFYEQYF. The CDR3 nucleotides are TGTGCCAGCAGCCAAGAGGGGTTTTACGAGCAGTACTTC.

This clone came up once. The rearrangement joins TRBV7-9 to TRBJ1-2; D is uncertain. The CDR3 loop spans 14 amino acids. CDR1 and CDR2 from the germline V gene are SEHNR and FQNEAQ (reference sequence). Trimming removed 5 bases from V and 5 bases from J, with 15 bases in between. CDR3 DNA sequence: TGTGCCAGCAGCCACCAAACGGATAGGTATGGCTACACCTTC. Amino acids: CASSHQTDRYGYTF.

The chain carries TRBV19 and TRBJ1-5; no firm D call. The CDR3 consists of 15 residues. The V end lost 5 bases, the J end lost 2 bases, and 13 bases lay between the germline ends. CDR1 is LNHDA and CDR2 is SQIVND in the germline V gene (reference sequence). The CDR3 DNA sequence: TGTGCCAGTAGTCGTTGGGGTAAGGGCAATCAGCCCCAGCATTTT. Protein: CASSRWGKGNQPQHF.

This chain connects TRBV19 to TRBJ1-5; 7 bases agree with TRBD1. Germline CDR1 reads LNHDA; CDR2 reads SQIVND (reference sequence). Trimming cost V 6 bases and J 8 bases; bases outside gene matches: 13. There are 15 residues in the CDR3. CDR3 amino acids: CASSVFLGRGEPQHF. CDR3 DNA: TGTGCCAGTAGCGTGTTTCTGGGCAGGGGGGAGCCCCAGCATTTT.

In DNA form, the CDR3 reads TGTGCCAGCAGTTACGCGGACCGCTCCTACGAGCAGTACTTC. Its translation is CASSYADRSYEQYF. This chain connects TRBV6-6 to TRBJ2-7; no firm D call. The CDR3 runs 14 residues. V was trimmed by 2 bases and J by 0 bases, leaving 8 bases between them. Germline values: CDR1 MNHNY, CDR2 SVGAGI (reference sequence).

J is TRBJ2-7 and V is TRBV13; D not resolved. CDR1 is PRHDT, CDR2 FYEKMQ, per germline (reference sequence). The V end lost 3 bases, the J end lost 6 bases, and 12 bases lay between the germline ends. The CDR3 has 13 amino acids. CDR3 DNA sequence: TGTGCCAGCAGCTTGGGCCGGGTCCCCGAGCAGTACTTC. This encodes CASSLGRVPEQYF.

This chain links TRBV16 with TRBJ2-5; tentative D call: TRBD1 (6 bases). The germline CDR1 and CDR2 sequences are KGHSY and FQNENV. Trimming stripped 4 bases from V and 1 base from J, with 7 bases between. The CDR3 contains 13 residues. This CDR3 reads CASSRDTQETQYF. The DNA of the CDR3 is TGTGCCAGCAGCCGGGACACCCAAGAGACCCAGTACTTC. Full variable domain (missing parts from reference TRBV16 and TRBJ2-5): GEEVAQTPKHLVRGEGQKAKLYCAPIKGHSYVFWYQQVLKNEFKFLISFQNENVFDETGMPKERFSAKCLPNSPCSLEIQATKLEDSAVYFCASSRDTQETQYFGPGTRLLVL.

This clone was detected once. The genes are TRBV9 and TRBJ2-1; weak D call: TRBD2 (5 bases). Germline CDR1 reads SGDLS; CDR2 reads YYNGEE. CDR3 length: 17 amino acids. V lost 4 bases and J lost 0, with 17 bases in between. CDR3 in amino acids: CASSSPRNGLSYNEQFF. The CDR3 bases are TGTGCCAGCAGCTCCCCTCGTAACGGACTCTCCTACAATGAGCAGTTCTTC.

The chain joins TRBV11-2 to TRBJ2-1, with 8 bases lining up with TRBD2. The CDR3 has 16 amino acids. Germline values: CDR1 SGHAT, CDR2 FQNNGV. The V segment lost 4 bases and the J segment 3 bases; nucleotides outside the gene matches: 8. In DNA form, the CDR3 reads TGTGCCAGCAGCTCCTCATGGCGGGAGGACTACAATGAGCAGTTCTTC. This encodes CASSSSWREDYNEQFF.

The CDR3 protein is CASSQQGATYEQYF. CDR3 nucleotides: TGTGCCAGCAGCCAGCAGGGGGCAACCTACGAGCAGTACTTC. The gene calls are TRBV27 and TRBJ2-7, with TRBD1 identical over 8 bases. The CDR3 extends over 14 amino acids. Germline V gives CDR1 MNHEY, CDR2 SMNVEV (reference sequence). The V segment lost 6 bases and the J segment 2 bases; nucleotides outside the gene matches: 6.

The chain links TRBV7-9 to TRBJ2-3; perhaps TRBD1 as D (6 bases). Germline V gene data show CDR1 as SEHNR and CDR2 as FQNEAQ (reference sequence). Trimming removed 10 bases from V and 0 bases from J, with 8 bases in between. The CDR3 loop spans 12 amino acids. For the CDR3, the DNA is TGTGCCAACAGGGACAGCACAGATACGCAGTATTTT. As protein: CANRDSTDTQYF.

This clone was detected only once. V usage is TRBV15 and J usage is TRBJ1-2; D might be TRBD1 (6 bases). This CDR3 is built from 14 residues. V dropped 3 bases and J dropped 4 bases, with 12 bases sitting between them. CDR1 and CDR2 (germline): LNHNV, YYDKDF (reference sequence). CDR3 residues: CATSSPPDSYGYTF. CDR3 DNA: TGTGCCACCAGCAGCCCCCCGGACAGCTATGGCTACACCTTC.

V is TRBV6-1 and J is TRBJ2-7; no firm D call. From germline, CDR1 is MNHNS and CDR2 SASEGT. This CDR3 has 12 amino acids. The ends were cut back, 2 bases at V and 10 bases at J, with 12 bases in the middle. The CDR3 DNA follows: TGTGCCAGCAGTGAATATCCCAGCCCCCAGTACTTC. Protein sequence: CASSEYPSPQYF.